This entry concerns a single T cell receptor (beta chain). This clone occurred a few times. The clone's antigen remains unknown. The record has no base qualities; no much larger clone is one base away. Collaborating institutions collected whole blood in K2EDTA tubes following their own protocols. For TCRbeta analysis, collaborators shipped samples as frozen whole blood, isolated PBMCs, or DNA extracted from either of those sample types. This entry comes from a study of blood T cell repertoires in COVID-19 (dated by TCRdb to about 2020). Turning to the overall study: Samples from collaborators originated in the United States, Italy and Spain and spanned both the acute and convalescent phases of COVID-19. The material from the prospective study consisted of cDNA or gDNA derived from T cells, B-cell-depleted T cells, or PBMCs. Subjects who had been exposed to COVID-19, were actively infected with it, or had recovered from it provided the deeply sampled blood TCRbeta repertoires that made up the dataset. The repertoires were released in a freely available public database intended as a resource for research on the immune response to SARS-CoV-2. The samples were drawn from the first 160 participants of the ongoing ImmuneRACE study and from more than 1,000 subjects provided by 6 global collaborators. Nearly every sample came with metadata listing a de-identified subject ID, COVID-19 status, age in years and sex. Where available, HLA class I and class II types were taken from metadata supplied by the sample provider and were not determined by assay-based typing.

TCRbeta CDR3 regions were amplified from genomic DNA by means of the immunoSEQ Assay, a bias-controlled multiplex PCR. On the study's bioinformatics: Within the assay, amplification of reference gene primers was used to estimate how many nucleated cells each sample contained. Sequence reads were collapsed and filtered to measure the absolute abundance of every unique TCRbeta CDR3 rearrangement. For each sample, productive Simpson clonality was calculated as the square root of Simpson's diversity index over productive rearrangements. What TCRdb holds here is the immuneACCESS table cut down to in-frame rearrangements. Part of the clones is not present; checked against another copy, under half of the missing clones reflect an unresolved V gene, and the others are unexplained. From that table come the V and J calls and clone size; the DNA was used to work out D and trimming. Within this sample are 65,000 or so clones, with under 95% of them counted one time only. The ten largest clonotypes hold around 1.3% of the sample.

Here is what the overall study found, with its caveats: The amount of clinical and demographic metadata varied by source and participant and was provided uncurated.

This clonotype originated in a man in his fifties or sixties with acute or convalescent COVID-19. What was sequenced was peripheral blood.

The CDR3: CASSVGARADTEAFF. The sequenced DNA is TGTGCCAGCAGCGTAGGGGCGCGCGCCGACACTGAAGCTTTCTTT. The chain was built from TRBV9 and TRBJ1-1, with the D gene too uncertain to name. The CDR3 covers 15 residues, taking in both the cysteine and the phenylalanine. Of all the DNA, just the CDR3 is kept, 45 bases in frame from base 1. Based on the germline V gene, the CDR1 and CDR2 sequences are SGDLS and YYNGEE. Trimming takes 0 bases from V and 3 bases from J, and the germline ends sit 12 bases apart.